Listed below are T cell receptor beta chains from one sample, sequenced in a study of T cell changes during pregnancy in multiple sclerosis. Method: immunoSEQ multiplex PCR; TCRdb's copy keeps in-frame clones and lacks some. The sample holds 30,000 to 45,000 clones, approximately 92% seen once. The specimen was PBMCs (not recorded whether the cells were cultured). Every receptor here comes from a female donor with multiple sclerosis, enrolled in a pregnancy study. Both conserved end residues are part of each CDR3. The D gene is left open where the match is weak. Rows may omit the clone size; those that give it use once, few, many or a size class.

V: TRBV6-1; J: TRBJ2-1; D: -; size: -; CDR3: CASSEARTATPYSYNEQFF; DNA: TGTGCCAGCAGTGAAGCTCGTACAGCAACTCCCTATTCCTACAATGAGCAGTTCTTC
V: TRBV5-4; J: TRBJ1-1; D: -; size: -; CDR3: CASSLAGANTEAFF; DNA: TGTGCCAGCAGCTTGGCCGGTGCTAACACTGAAGCTTTCTTT
V: TRBV18; J: TRBJ1-5; D: TRBD1; size: -; CDR3: CASSFTGVSQPQHF; DNA: TGTGCCAGCTCTTTCACAGGGGTAAGCCAGCCCCAGCATTTT
V: TRBV21-1; J: TRBJ2-1; D: -; size: -; CDR3: CASSKETPSGLAGWGGEQFF; DNA: TGTGCCAGCAGCAAAGAAACACCCTCGGGACTAGCGGGATGGGGGGGTGAGCAGTTCTTC
V: TRBV7-9; J: TRBJ1-1; D: -; size: once; CDR3: CASSLITGLGLNTEAFF; DNA: TGTGCCAGCAGCTTAATTACCGGGTTGGGGTTGAACACTGAAGCTTTCTTT
V: TRBV28; J: TRBJ1-2; D: -; size: -; CDR3: CASSSGDGYTF; DNA: TGTGCCAGCAGTTCAGGGGATGGCTACACCTTC
V: TRBV28; J: TRBJ1-5; D: TRBD1; size: -; CDR3: CASRTGQGGVQPQHF; DNA: TGTGCCAGCAGGACCGGACAGGGGGGAGTTCAGCCCCAGCATTTT
V: TRBV18; J: TRBJ1-1; D: -; size: -; CDR3: CASSPSSLNTEAFF; DNA: TGTGCCAGCTCACCAAGCAGTCTGAACACTGAAGCTTTCTTT
V: TRBV10-2; J: TRBJ2-1; D: TRBD2; size: -; CDR3: CASSGPLAGVGNEQFF; DNA: TGCGCCAGCAGTGGACCACTAGCGGGAGTCGGAAATGAGCAGTTCTTC
V: TRBV5-1; J: TRBJ1-2; D: TRBD1; size: -; CDR3: CASSWDRDRGGYTF; DNA: TGCGCCAGCAGCTGGGACCGGGACAGGGGGGGCTACACCTTC
V: TRBV6-1; J: TRBJ1-3; D: -; size: once; CDR3: CASSDSITSGNTIYF; DNA: TGTGCCAGCAGTGATAGCATTACCTCTGGAAACACCATATATTTT
V: TRBV4-1; J: TRBJ2-7; D: -; size: -; CDR3: CASSQVTGSYEQYF; DNA: TGCGCCAGCAGCCAAGTCACCGGGTCTTACGAGCAGTACTTC
V: TRBV10-1; J: TRBJ2-5; D: TRBD1; size: -; CDR3: CASRGTGWQTQYF; DNA: TGCGCCAGCAGGGGGACAGGGTGGCAGACCCAGTACTTC
V: TRBV11-2; J: TRBJ1-1; D: TRBD1; size: -; CDR3: CASSLVSLSGQGVNTEAFF; DNA: TGTGCCAGCAGCTTAGTTTCTTTATCGGGACAGGGCGTTAACACTGAAGCTTTCTTT
V: TRBV4-2; J: TRBJ2-3; D: TRBD2; size: -; CDR3: CASSQEAGDFDTQYF; DNA: TGTGCCAGCAGCCAAGAAGCGGGAGACTTTGATACGCAGTATTTT
V: TRBV18; J: TRBJ2-1; D: TRBD1; size: once; CDR3: CATLIGQGAADEQFF; DNA: TGTGCCACCCTCATCGGACAGGGGGCGGCCGATGAGCAGTTCTTC
V: TRBV6-6; J: TRBJ1-1; D: -; size: few; CDR3: CASSYQGRGGETEAFF; DNA: TGTGCCAGCAGTTATCAGGGGAGAGGGGGGGAAACTGAAGCTTTCTTT
V: TRBV30; J: TRBJ1-5; D: -; size: few; CDR3: CAWSPSSNQPQHF; DNA: TGTGCCTGGAGTCCCAGTTCCAATCAGCCCCAGCATTTT
V: TRBV27; J: TRBJ2-3; D: -; size: -; CDR3: CASSFQGTDTQYF; DNA: TGTGCCAGCAGTTTCCAGGGCACAGATACGCAGTATTTT
V: TRBV19; J: TRBJ2-3; D: -; size: -; CDR3: CASSIFSVSAVELNF; DNA: TGTGCCAGTAGTATTTTTTCCGTGTCGGCGGTCGAACTTAATTTT
V: TRBV10-3; J: TRBJ2-5; D: -; size: -; CDR3: CAISDTGLQEETQYF; DNA: TGTGCCATCAGTGATACGGGGCTTCAGGAAGAGACCCAGTACTTC
V: TRBV6-5; J: TRBJ2-7; D: TRBD2; size: -; CDR3: CASSSGTSVPYEQYF; DNA: TGTGCCAGCAGCTCCGGGACTAGCGTCCCATACGAGCAGTACTTC
V: TRBV18; J: TRBJ2-7; D: -; size: -; CDR3: CASSDTGFNYEQYF; DNA: TGTGCCAGCTCAGATACAGGGTTCAACTACGAGCAGTACTTC
V: TRBV5-1; J: TRBJ2-1; D: -; size: -; CDR3: CASSLEVGTEGIYNEQFF; DNA: TGCGCCAGCAGCTTGGAAGTGGGAACCGAGGGGATTTACAATGAGCAGTTCTTC
V: TRBV5-1; J: TRBJ1-4; D: -; size: -; CDR3: CASSQQGIGNEKLFF; DNA: TGCGCCAGCAGTCAACAGGGCATTGGTAATGAAAAACTGTTTTTT
V: TRBV5-1; J: TRBJ1-3; D: -; size: -; CDR3: CASSYDGNTIYF; DNA: TGCGCCAGCAGCTACGACGGAAACACCATATATTTT
V: TRBV18; J: TRBJ2-1; D: -; size: -; CDR3: CASSPTVQGTNEQFF; DNA: TGTGCCAGCTCACCCACGGTCCAGGGAACGAATGAGCAGTTCTTC
V: TRBV5-1; J: TRBJ2-5; D: TRBD1; size: few; CDR3: CASSPGQGETQYF; DNA: TGCGCCAGCAGCCCTGGACAGGGAGAGACCCAGTACTTC
V: TRBV4-2; J: TRBJ2-6; D: -; size: -; CDR3: CASSQEQGSGANVLTF; DNA: TGTGCCAGCAGCCAAGAGCAGGGATCCGGGGCCAACGTCCTGACTTTC
V: TRBV10-3; J: TRBJ1-2; D: TRBD1; size: -; CDR3: CAISDLGQNYGYTF; DNA: TGTGCCATCAGTGACCTGGGACAGAACTATGGCTACACCTTC
V: TRBV5-1; J: TRBJ2-7; D: TRBD2; size: -; CDR3: CASSLGLASNEQYF; DNA: TGCGCCAGCAGCCTGGGACTAGCGTCCAACGAGCAGTACTTC
V: TRBV6-5; J: TRBJ2-2; D: -; size: -; CDR3: CASSKTGTTGELFF; DNA: TGTGCCAGCAGTAAAACAGGAACAACCGGGGAGCTGTTTTTT
V: TRBV11-2; J: TRBJ1-4; D: -; size: -; CDR3: CASSLDFANEKLFF; DNA: TGTGCCAGCAGCTTAGATTTTGCTAATGAAAAACTGTTTTTT
V: TRBV7-9; J: TRBJ2-1; D: -; size: -; CDR3: CASSPTSGEQFF; DNA: TGTGCCAGCAGCCCAACGTCGGGGGAGCAGTTCTTC
V: TRBV14; J: TRBJ2-5; D: -; size: -; CDR3: CASSQEYRGGYGETQYF; DNA: TGTGCCAGCAGCCAAGAATACAGGGGAGGGTATGGAGAGACCCAGTACTTC
V: TRBV10-3; J: TRBJ2-3; D: TRBD2; size: -; CDR3: CAIRPDVTSGTSTDTQYF; DNA: TGTGCCATCAGGCCGGACGTGACTAGCGGGACTAGCACAGATACGCAGTATTTT
V: TRBV5-6; J: TRBJ1-1; D: -; size: -; CDR3: CASSFRRLNTEAFF; DNA: TGTGCCAGCAGCTTTAGACGGCTGAACACTGAAGCTTTCTTT
V: TRBV27; J: TRBJ2-2; D: -; size: -; CDR3: CASSLTGSNTGELFF; DNA: TGTGCCAGCAGTTTAACAGGGTCGAACACCGGGGAGCTGTTTTTT
V: TRBV9; J: TRBJ1-2; D: TRBD1; size: -; CDR3: CASSPRTGIRNGYTF; DNA: TGTGCCAGCAGCCCTCGGACAGGGATTAGGAATGGCTACACCTTC
V: TRBV5-1; J: TRBJ2-1; D: -; size: -; CDR3: CASSGGSGTTKFF; DNA: TGCGCCAGCAGCGGCGGGTCCGGGACAACCAAGTTCTTC
V: TRBV4-2; J: TRBJ1-3; D: -; size: -; CDR3: CASSQPSGTTGNTIYF; DNA: TGTGCCAGCAGCCAACCATCCGGGACAACTGGAAACACCATATATTTT
V: TRBV7-9; J: TRBJ2-7; D: TRBD1; size: -; CDR3: CASSTPGTGLYEQYF; DNA: TGTGCCAGCAGCACCCCCGGGACAGGGCTCTACGAGCAGTACTTC
V: TRBV28; J: TRBJ2-2; D: TRBD1; size: -; CDR3: CASGTGGWGELFF; DNA: TGTGCCAGCGGGACAGGGGGATGGGGGGAGCTGTTTTTT
V: TRBV6-5; J: TRBJ2-3; D: -; size: -; CDR3: CASRRDSSTDTQYF; DNA: TGTGCCAGCAGGCGGGACTCCAGCACAGATACGCAGTATTTT
V: TRBV5-4; J: TRBJ1-4; D: -; size: -; CDR3: CASSLDGGGLEKLFF; DNA: TGTGCCAGCAGCTTGGACGGAGGGGGGCTCGAAAAACTGTTTTTT
V: TRBV6-5; J: TRBJ1-2; D: -; size: -; CDR3: CATAGRDSRIYGYTF; DNA: TGTGCCACAGCAGGGAGGGACTCCAGGATCTATGGCTACACCTTC
V: TRBV9; J: TRBJ2-1; D: TRBD2; size: -; CDR3: CASSATSGTHNEQFF; DNA: TGTGCCAGCAGCGCGACTAGCGGGACTCACAATGAGCAGTTCTTC
V: TRBV30; J: TRBJ1-3; D: -; size: -; CDR3: CAWRTGAGNTIYF; DNA: TGTGCCTGGAGAACTGGGGCTGGAAACACCATATATTTT
V: TRBV4-2; J: TRBJ2-7; D: TRBD2; size: -; CDR3: CASSQASGTGSYEQYF; DNA: TGTGCCAGCAGCCAAGCTAGCGGGACGGGCTCCTACGAGCAGTACTTC